This T cell receptor (beta chain) came from a study of blood T cell repertoires in COVID-19. Study-level information: Sources were T cells, B-cell-depleted T cells, or PBMCs; the material itself was cDNA or gDNA.

Under the authors' procedure: Estimates of nucleated cell counts were drawn from the amplification of reference gene primers. This table comes from immunoSEQ multiplex PCR, and its TCRdb copy is limited to in-frame clones, with some not included. The D gene and trimming were derived from the DNA, and the V and J assignments and clone size from that table. In the table there are 250,000 to 300,000 clones, about 80% of which are singletons. Recruitment covered roughly 22 US areas and drew participants whose ages spanned about 18 to 89 years. Participants had their cohort set by participant-reported clinical history. Losses at the gene ends were 0 bases for V and 2 bases for J; bases not matched to a gene: 9. The germline V gene has CDR1 SGHTS and CDR2 YDEGEE. This CDR3 comprises 17 residues. This clone was detected once.

The sequenced sample consisted of PBMCs or T cells enriched from blood (not recorded which). The origin of this receptor is a young man with acute COVID-19. The chain combines TRBV5-8 with TRBJ2-3; 7 bases are shared with TRBD1. This CDR3 is CASSLAKGTVTTDTQYF. The CDR3 DNA sequence: TGTGCCAGCAGCTTGGCAAAGGGGACAGTGACCACAGATACGCAGTATTTT.